This T cell receptor (beta chain) was obtained from a study of cytomegalovirus exposure and HLA in healthy donors. 13 Jbeta primers and 60 Vbeta primers were used for the PCR. Authors' processing steps: Among the unique TCR beta chains that a later analysis counted, about 79 million in all, roughly 11 million were shared. TCRdb's copy holds only in-frame clones and misses some; the assay was immunoSEQ multiplex PCR. V, J and clone size are those of that table, while D and trimming were read from the DNA. This table holds 180,000 or so clones, 82% found once. Study observations and caveats: By a later analysis, the bulk of CMV-associated TCR beta chains appeared HLA-restricted. An observed cluster of highly shared sequence variants was recorded as a likely sequencing artifact.

The donors were healthy bone marrow donors. This clone has more than one count but fewer than ten. Its target is unknown. The V gene lost 5 bases and the J gene lost 1 base, with 10 bases spanning the gap. This CDR3 spans 13 amino acids. Sequencing used PBMCs. The V call is TRBV5-3, the J call TRBJ2-7; tentatively, D is TRBD2 (7 bases). TRBV5-3 is placed among ORFs of uncertain function. This sequence originates from a boy younger than 10 in good health and CMV-seronegative. CDR3 sequence reads: CARRGRGSYEQYF. The CDR3 bases are TGTGCCAGAAGGGGGAGGGGGTCCTACGAGCAGTACTTC.